A single sample is the source of the 9 T cell receptor beta chains below, sequenced in a study of blood T cell repertoires in COVID-19. Measured with immunoSEQ multiplex PCR; TCRdb has only the in-frame clones, and not every one. The sample records about 170,000 clones, around four fifths being singletons. Input material: PBMCs or T cells enriched from blood (not recorded which). Receptors originate from a woman aged 50 to 65 in a cohort exposed to, infected with or recovered from COVID-19 (not recorded which).

The gene calls are TRBV11-2 and TRBJ1-6; D is unclear. V dropped 1 base and J dropped 9 bases, with 13 bases sitting between them. Germline V gene lookup returns CDR1 SGHAT and CDR2 FQNNGV. This CDR3 contains 15 residues. The DNA for the CDR3 is TGTGCCAGCAGCTTAGGCAGGCTCAAATTTTCACCCCTCCACTTT. This translates into CASSLGRLKFSPLHF. The full variable domain, in which reference TRBV11-2 and TRBJ1-6 provide the parts outside the CDR3, is EAGVAQSPRYKIIEKRQSVAFWCNPISGHATLYWYQQILGQGPKLLIQFQNNGVVDDSQLPKDRFSAERLKGVDSTLKIQPAKLEDSAVYLCASSLGRLKFSPLHFGNGTRLTVT.

Only one count was recorded for this clone. The V gene is TRBV4-2, the J gene TRBJ2-1; tentative D call: TRBD2 (6 bases). V gave up 0 bases and J gave up 5 bases, with 11 bases separating them. Germline V gene sequence: CDR1 LGHNA, CDR2 YNFKEQ. This CDR3 contains 15 residues. CDR3 bases: TGTGCCAGCAGCCAAGAATGGTCGGGAGACAATGAGCAGTTCTTC. Its protein product is CASSQEWSGDNEQFF.

The CDR3 protein is CATSRENQPQHF. CDR3 coding DNA: TGTGCCACCAGCAGGGAGAATCAGCCCCAGCATTTT. The chain employs TRBV15 and TRBJ1-5; no clear D gene. V gave up 3 bases and J gave up 4 bases, with 4 bases separating them. The length of the CDR3 is 12 residues. The V gene's germline CDR1 is LNHNV and CDR2 YYDKDF (reference sequence).

V is TRBV5-1 and J is TRBJ2-5; 9 bases are shared with TRBD2. The CDR3 has 16 residues. Germline CDR1 is SGHRS and CDR2 is YFSETQ. The V segment lost 3 bases and the J segment 0 bases; nucleotides outside the gene matches: 6. The CDR3 nucleotides read TGCGCCAGCAGCTCGACTAGCGGTATACACCAAGAGACCCAGTACTTC. Encoded protein: CASSSTSGIHQETQYF.

V gene TRBV19 combines with J gene TRBJ2-2; D unclear. Trimming removed 7 bases from V and 0 bases from J, with 18 bases in between. Per germline, CDR1 LNHDA and CDR2 SQIVND (reference sequence). The CDR3 length is 17 residues. CDR3 amino acids: CASTQGRRQSNTGELFF. CDR3 sequence (DNA): TGTGCCAGTACCCAAGGCAGGCGCCAATCGAACACCGGGGAGCTGTTTTTT.

The CDR3 nucleotides are TGTGCCAGCAATAGCGGGAGCTCCTACAATGAGCAGTTCTTC. Translated, it gives CASNSGSSYNEQFF. The V call is TRBV6-5, the J call TRBJ2-1; 9 bases agree with TRBD2. Germline V lookup: CDR1 MNHEY, CDR2 SVGAGI. This CDR3 spans 14 amino acids. Trimming at V came to 7 bases and at J to 0 bases, leaving 1 base not matched to a gene.

The chain uses TRBV30 and TRBJ1-5; 10 positions agree with TRBD1. The CDR3 sequence is 13 residues long. CDR1 and CDR2 from the germline V gene are GTSNPN and SVGIG (reference sequence). The trim removed 5 bases at V and 4 bases at J, leaving 2 bases unmatched. The CDR3 spells CAWEGQGNQPQHF. The CDR3 DNA reads as TGTGCCTGGGAGGGACAGGGGAATCAGCCCCAGCATTTT. Combining the CDR3 with reference TRBV30 and TRBJ1-5 gives the whole variable domain SQTIHQWPATLVQPVGSPLSLECTVEGTSNPNLYWYRQAAGRGLQLLFYSVGIGQISSEVPQNLSASRPQDRQFILSSKKLLLSDSGFYLCAWEGQGNQPQHFGDGTRLSIL.

V gene TRBV6-5 combines with J gene TRBJ2-5; 8 bases align to TRBD1. V dropped 3 bases and J dropped 4; count of bases not matched to a gene: 7. Germline CDR1 MNHEY, CDR2 SVGAGI. This CDR3 contains 15 residues. The CDR3 DNA sequence: TGTGCCAGCAGTTATGGCACAGGGGGACGAGAGACCCAGTACTTC. It translates to CASSYGTGGRETQYF.

This chain joins TRBV5-1 and TRBJ1-5; possible D gene TRBD1, 6 bases. This CDR3 has 16 residues. Trimming took off 0 bases at V and 3 bases at J, with 13 bases between the two ends. CDR1 and CDR2 (germline): SGHRS, YFSETQ. The CDR3 DNA sequence: TGCGCCAGCAGCTTGGCCGGGGCAGGGGACAATCAGCCCCAGCATTTT. Amino acids: CASSLAGAGDNQPQHF.